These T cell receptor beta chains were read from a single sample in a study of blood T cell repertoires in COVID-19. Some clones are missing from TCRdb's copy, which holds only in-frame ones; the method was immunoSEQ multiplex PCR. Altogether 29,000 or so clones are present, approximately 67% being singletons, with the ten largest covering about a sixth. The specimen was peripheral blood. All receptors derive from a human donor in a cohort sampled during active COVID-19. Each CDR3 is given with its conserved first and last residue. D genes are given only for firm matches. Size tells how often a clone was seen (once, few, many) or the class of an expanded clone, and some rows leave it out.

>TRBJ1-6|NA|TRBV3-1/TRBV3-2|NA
TGTGCCAGCAGCCCCTACGGCCGAGGGGGTTATAATTCACCCCTCCACTTT
CASSPYGRGGYNSPLHF
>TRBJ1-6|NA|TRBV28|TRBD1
TGTGCCAGCAGTTCACGACGGACAGGGAGTAATTCACCCCTCCACTTT
CASSSRRTGSNSPLHF
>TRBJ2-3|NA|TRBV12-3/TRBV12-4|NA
TGTGCCAGCAGCCCAACAGATACGCAGTATTTT
CASSPTDTQYF
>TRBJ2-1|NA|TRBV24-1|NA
TGTGCCACCAGTCCTGGCTTTCGTCGCTCCTACAATGAGCAGTTCTTC
CATSPGFRRSYNEQFF
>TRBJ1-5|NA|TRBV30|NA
TGTGCCTGGAGGTTGGCAGGTGGGCAGCCCCAGCATTTT
CAWRLAGGQPQHF
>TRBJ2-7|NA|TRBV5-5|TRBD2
TGTGCCAGCAGCTACGGGACTAGCGGGACCTACGAGCAGTACTTC
CASSYGTSGTYEQYF
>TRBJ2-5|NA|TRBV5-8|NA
TGTGCCAGCAGGCCGAACAATCAAGAGACCCAGTACTTC
CASRPNNQETQYF
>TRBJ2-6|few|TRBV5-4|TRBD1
TGTGCCAGCAGCAGACAGGGGGGTGCCAACGTCCTGACTTTC
CASSRQGGANVLTF
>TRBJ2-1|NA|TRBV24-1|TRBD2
TGTGCCACCAGTGAAACCGGGACTAGCGCCGAGCAGTTCTTC
CATSETGTSAEQFF
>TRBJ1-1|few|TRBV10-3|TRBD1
TGTGCCATCAGGGCCGGGACAGGAGAAGAAGCTTTCTTT
CAIRAGTGEEAFF
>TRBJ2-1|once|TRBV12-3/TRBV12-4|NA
TGTGCCAGCAGTTTTCGGCGCGGAAAGCAGTTCTTC
CASSFRRGKQFF
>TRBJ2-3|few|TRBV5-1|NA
TGCGCCAGCAGCTTGGATGGCGGGGGCACAGATACGCAGTATTTT
CASSLDGGGTDTQYF
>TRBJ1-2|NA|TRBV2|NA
TGTGCCAGCAGTGCAGGTTTTTTTGGTGGCTACACCTTC
CASSAGFFGGYTF
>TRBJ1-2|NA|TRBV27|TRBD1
TGTGCCAGCAGGGGGACAGGGGGCGCCGGCTATGGCTACACCTTC
CASRGTGGAGYGYTF
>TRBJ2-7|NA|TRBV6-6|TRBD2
TGTGCCAGCAGCCACGACGGGGGAGGGTACGAGCAGTACTTC
CASSHDGGGYEQYF
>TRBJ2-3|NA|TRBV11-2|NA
TGTGCCAGCAGCTTTAAGGGACTGATCACAGATACGCAGTATTTT
CASSFKGLITDTQYF
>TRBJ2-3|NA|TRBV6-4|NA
TGTGCCAGCACCGGCAGGGGAGGGACCACAGATACGCAGTATTTT
CASTGRGGTTDTQYF
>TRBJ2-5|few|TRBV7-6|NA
TGTGCCAGCAGCTTAGTCGGAGGTGTGGGAGAGACCCAGTACTTC
CASSLVGGVGETQYF
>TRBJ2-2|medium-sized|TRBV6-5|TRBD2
TGTGCCAGGGGGATGGGGAGGGACACCGGGGAGCTGTTTTTT
CARGMGRDTGELFF
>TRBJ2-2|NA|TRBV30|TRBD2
TGTGCCTGGCAGCATCCCGGAGGGAGGGACACCGGGGAGCTGTTTTTT
CAWQHPGGRDTGELFF
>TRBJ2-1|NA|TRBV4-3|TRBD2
TGCGCCAGCAGCCAAGGGTCGGCTAGCGGGACCATGCCTAACTACAATGAGCAGTTCTTC
CASSQGSASGTMPNYNEQFF
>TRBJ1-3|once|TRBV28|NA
TGTGCCAGCAGTTTAATTGGAGGACAGAGGAGAAACACCATATATTTT
CASSLIGGQRRNTIYF
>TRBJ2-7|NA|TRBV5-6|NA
TGTGCCAGCAGCTTGAGGGGTTCCTACGAGCAGTACTTC
CASSLRGSYEQYF
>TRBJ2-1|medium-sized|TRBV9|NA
TGTGCCAGCAGCCCCAGTCGTGATCTTGAGCAGTTCTTC
CASSPSRDLEQFF
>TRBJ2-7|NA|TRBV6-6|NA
TGTGCCAGCAGTCTCGACAGGCGGGAGCAGTACTTC
CASSLDRREQYF
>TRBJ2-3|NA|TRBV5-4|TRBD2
TGTGCCAGCAGCTTGGGAGGTGGGAGGGGTAGCACAGATACGCAGTATTTT
CASSLGGGRGSTDTQYF
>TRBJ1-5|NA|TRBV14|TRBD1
TGTGCCAGCAGCCAAAACAGGGGTCAGCCCCAGCATTTT
CASSQNRGQPQHF
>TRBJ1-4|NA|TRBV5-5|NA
TGTGCCAGCAGCTTGGGGCAGGTCGGTGAAAAACTGTTTTTT
CASSLGQVGEKLFF
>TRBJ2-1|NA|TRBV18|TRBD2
TGTGCCAGCTCACCACCTAGCGGGGGGAACAATGAGCAGTTCTTC
CASSPPSGGNNEQFF
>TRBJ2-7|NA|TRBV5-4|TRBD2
TGTGCCAGCAGCTTGGAAGGGAGGGGCAGGCCGCAGTACTTC
CASSLEGRGRPQYF
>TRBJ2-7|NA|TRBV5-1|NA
TGCGCCAGCAGAAGGGAGCCAAGCTCCTACGAGCAGTACTTC
CASRREPSSYEQYF
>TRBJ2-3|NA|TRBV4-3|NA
TGCGCCAGCAGCCAAGATCCCCCCGGTGCTGCAGATACGCAGTATTTT
CASSQDPPGAADTQYF
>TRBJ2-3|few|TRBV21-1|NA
TGTGCCAGCAGCAAACTCCTACACAGGGGGCGGGCTAGCGGAGCCCCCCGCACAGATACGCAGTATTTT
CASSKLLHRGRASGAPRTDTQYF
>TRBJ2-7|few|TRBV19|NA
TGTGCCAGTAGTAGAGACAGTGACAACGTTCCATACGAGCAGTACTTC
CASSRDSDNVPYEQYF
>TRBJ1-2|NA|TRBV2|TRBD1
TGTGCCAGCAGTACAGGGGTATATGGCTACACCTTC
CASSTGVYGYTF
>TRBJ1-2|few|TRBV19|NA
TGTGCCAGTAGTATGCCCCTCGGGGGGGGCTATGGCTACACCTTC
CASSMPLGGGYGYTF
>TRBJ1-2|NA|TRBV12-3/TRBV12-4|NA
TGTGCCAGCAGTCGGAGCTATTACGGCTACACCTTC
CASSRSYYGYTF